Listed below are T cell receptor beta chains from one sample, sequenced in a study of blood T cell repertoires in COVID-19. TCRdb's table, derived via immunoSEQ multiplex PCR, lists solely in-frame clones and lacks some. The data contain roughly 98,000 clones, around four fifths of them singletons. What was sequenced was peripheral blood. The receptors stem from a human donor in a cohort sampled during active COVID-19. CDR3s include the opening cysteine and the closing phenylalanine or tryptophan. The order of the fields is V gene, D gene, clone size, J gene, CDR3 protein, CDR3 DNA. The D gene is left open where the match is weak. Clone size is stated in some rows and not others, as once, few, many or a class when expanded.

V: TRBV2; D: TRBD2; size: -; J: TRBJ2-7; CDR3: CASGSSGGLYHEQYF; DNA: TGTGCCAGCGGGAGTAGCGGGGGCTTATACCACGAGCAGTACTTC
V: TRBV7-2; D: TRBD1; size: -; J: TRBJ1-6; CDR3: CASSTSPDRVVSPLHF; DNA: TGTGCCAGCAGCACCAGCCCCGACAGGGTGGTTTCACCCCTCCACTTT
V: TRBV19; D: -; size: -; J: TRBJ2-3; CDR3: CASSIWGVTDTQYF; DNA: TGTGCCAGTAGTATATGGGGGGTCACAGATACGCAGTATTTT
V: TRBV6-2/TRBV6-3; D: -; size: -; J: TRBJ1-6; CDR3: CASRYGQRALHF; DNA: TGTGCCAGCAGGTACGGACAGCGAGCGCTCCACTTT
V: TRBV6-1; D: -; size: -; J: TRBJ2-2; CDR3: CASSEKGLELFF; DNA: TGTGCCAGCAGTGAAAAGGGACTTGAGCTGTTTTTT
V: TRBV7-3; D: -; size: -; J: TRBJ2-1; CDR3: CASSGGSSYNEQFF; DNA: TGTGCCAGCAGCGGGGGCTCCTCCTACAATGAGCAGTTCTTC
V: TRBV11-3; D: -; size: -; J: TRBJ1-1; CDR3: CASSLGAGTEAFF; DNA: TGTGCCAGCAGCTTAGGTGCGGGCACTGAAGCTTTCTTT
V: TRBV19; D: TRBD1; size: -; J: TRBJ2-2; CDR3: CATNPTGINTGELFF; DNA: TGTGCCACCAACCCGACAGGGATTAACACCGGGGAGCTGTTTTTT
V: TRBV21-1; D: -; size: -; J: TRBJ2-7; CDR3: CASSKAPGETSGGFSYEQYF; DNA: TGTGCCAGCAGCAAAGCGCCGGGGGAGACTAGCGGGGGTTTCTCCTACGAGCAGTACTTC
V: TRBV6-5; D: -; size: -; J: TRBJ1-6; CDR3: CASSYYREGGPPLHF; DNA: TGTGCCAGCAGTTATTACAGGGAGGGGGGGCCACCCCTCCACTTT
V: TRBV5-4; D: TRBD1; size: -; J: TRBJ2-1; CDR3: CASSLSRTGGDEQFF; DNA: TGTGCCAGCAGCTTGAGTAGGACAGGGGGCGATGAGCAGTTCTTC
V: TRBV5-1; D: TRBD1; size: -; J: TRBJ2-1; CDR3: CASSMGQGFDEQFF; DNA: TGCGCCAGCAGCATGGGACAGGGGTTCGATGAGCAGTTCTTC
V: TRBV5-4; D: TRBD1; size: -; J: TRBJ1-6; CDR3: CASSWDRANSPLHF; DNA: TGTGCCAGCAGTTGGGACAGGGCGAATTCACCCCTCCACTTT
V: TRBV5-1; D: TRBD1; size: few; J: TRBJ2-7; CDR3: CASSETGVGEQYF; DNA: TGCGCCAGCAGCGAGACAGGGGTCGGGGAGCAGTACTTC
V: TRBV28; D: -; size: -; J: TRBJ2-3; CDR3: CASSLGRRGLVADTQYF; DNA: TGTGCCAGCAGTTTAGGGCGGAGGGGGCTCGTAGCGGATACGCAGTATTTT
V: TRBV18; D: -; size: -; J: TRBJ1-6; CDR3: CASSRGSAYNSPLHF; DNA: TGTGCCAGCTCACGGGGTAGCGCCTATAATTCACCCCTCCACTTT
V: TRBV18; D: -; size: -; J: TRBJ1-1; CDR3: CASSPQSPRVTEAFF; DNA: TGTGCCAGCTCACCTCAATCCCCCAGGGTCACTGAAGCTTTCTTT
V: TRBV5-5; D: -; size: -; J: TRBJ1-2; CDR3: CASSLRAVYGYTF; DNA: TGTGCCAGCAGCCTGAGGGCAGTCTATGGCTACACCTTC
V: TRBV2; D: -; size: -; J: TRBJ1-2; CDR3: CATVTEGYTF; DNA: TGTGCCACGGTTACCGAGGGCTACACCTTC
V: TRBV7-6; D: TRBD1; size: -; J: TRBJ2-7; CDR3: CASSLGGTEFYEQYF; DNA: TGTGCCAGCAGCTTAGGAGGGACAGAATTCTACGAGCAGTACTTC
V: TRBV5-8; D: TRBD1; size: -; J: TRBJ1-5; CDR3: CASSMTTGTVNQPQHF; DNA: TGTGCCAGCAGCATGACCACCGGGACAGTCAATCAGCCCCAGCATTTT
V: TRBV7-8; D: -; size: -; J: TRBJ2-7; CDR3: CASSRGGMFYEQYF; DNA: TGTGCCAGCAGCCGTGGCGGGATGTTCTACGAGCAGTACTTC
V: TRBV30; D: -; size: -; J: TRBJ1-4; CDR3: CACRAPGREKLFF; DNA: TGTGCCTGTAGGGCCCCGGGGAGAGAAAAACTGTTTTTT
V: TRBV7-9; D: TRBD2; size: -; J: TRBJ2-1; CDR3: CASTLAGGSSYNEQFF; DNA: TGTGCCAGCACACTAGCGGGGGGGAGCTCCTACAATGAGCAGTTCTTC
V: TRBV2; D: -; size: -; J: TRBJ1-5; CDR3: CASSEQGSQPQHF; DNA: TGTGCCAGCAGCGAACAGGGATCTCAGCCCCAGCATTTT
V: TRBV19; D: -; size: -; J: TRBJ1-5; CDR3: CASSMGRQPQHF; DNA: TGTGCCAGTAGTATGGGCCGGCAGCCCCAGCATTTT
V: TRBV6-5; D: -; size: -; J: TRBJ1-3; CDR3: CATLSSRGNTIYF; DNA: TGTGCCACCCTCTCTTCTCGTGGAAACACCATATATTTT
V: TRBV27; D: TRBD1; size: -; J: TRBJ1-3; CDR3: CASSQRTGPGNTIYF; DNA: TGTGCCAGCAGTCAACGGACAGGGCCAGGAAACACCATATATTTT
V: TRBV9; D: -; size: -; J: TRBJ1-3; CDR3: CASSVERAGNTIYF; DNA: TGTGCCAGCAGCGTAGAGCGGGCAGGAAACACCATATATTTT
V: TRBV6-5; D: -; size: -; J: TRBJ2-5; CDR3: CASSYSRGGRTAQYF; DNA: TGTGCCAGCAGTTACTCAAGAGGAGGCCGGACGGCCCAGTACTTC
V: TRBV13; D: TRBD1; size: -; J: TRBJ1-4; CDR3: CASSLYGTGGEKLFF; DNA: TGTGCCAGCAGCTTATATGGGACAGGGGGGGAAAAACTGTTTTTT
V: TRBV6-2/TRBV6-3; D: -; size: -; J: TRBJ1-1; CDR3: CASSFWTEAFF; DNA: TGTGCCAGCAGTTTCTGGACAGAAGCTTTCTTT
V: TRBV18; D: TRBD2; size: -; J: TRBJ2-1; CDR3: CASSNLGGDNEQFF; DNA: TGTGCCAGCTCAAACCTGGGGGGGGACAATGAGCAGTTCTTC
V: TRBV2; D: -; size: -; J: TRBJ2-7; CDR3: CASSAKGYEQYF; DNA: TGTGCCAGCAGTGCAAAGGGGTACGAGCAGTACTTC
V: TRBV5-4; D: -; size: -; J: TRBJ2-3; CDR3: CASSLGGTSTDTQYF; DNA: TGTGCCAGCAGCTTGGGCGGTACTAGCACAGATACGCAGTATTTT
V: TRBV2; D: TRBD1; size: -; J: TRBJ2-7; CDR3: CASTGAGTGVINEQYF; DNA: TGTGCCAGCACTGGAGCCGGGACAGGGGTAATCAACGAGCAGTACTTC
V: TRBV7-2; D: TRBD1; size: -; J: TRBJ1-5; CDR3: CASSRMGQANQPQHF; DNA: TGTGCCAGCAGCAGGATGGGACAGGCTAATCAGCCCCAGCATTTT
V: TRBV7-6; D: -; size: few; J: TRBJ1-1; CDR3: CASSLGTVNTEAFF; DNA: TGTGCCAGCAGCTTAGGGACAGTGAACACTGAAGCTTTCTTT
V: TRBV28; D: -; size: -; J: TRBJ1-5; CDR3: CAAVRGGSNQPQHF; DNA: TGTGCCGCGGTCCGGGGGGGAAGCAATCAGCCCCAGCATTTT
V: TRBV5-6; D: TRBD1; size: -; J: TRBJ2-3; CDR3: CASSLWDRYTQYF; DNA: TGTGCCAGCAGCTTGTGGGACAGATATACGCAGTATTTT
V: TRBV12-3/TRBV12-4; D: -; size: -; J: TRBJ1-5; CDR3: CASRAGPQPQHF; DNA: TGTGCCTCCAGGGCAGGCCCTCAGCCCCAGCATTTT
V: TRBV19; D: -; size: -; J: TRBJ1-3; CDR3: CASSTGLDAGNTIYF; DNA: TGTGCCAGTAGTACAGGGCTCGACGCTGGAAACACCATATATTTT
V: TRBV7-2; D: -; size: -; J: TRBJ1-5; CDR3: CASSFRGEPQHF; DNA: TGTGCCAGCAGCTTCCGAGGAGAGCCCCAGCATTTT